The 32 T cell receptor beta chains below were found in one sample sequenced in a study of response to subunit inactivated influenza vaccine (dated by TCRdb to 2016 to 2019). Libraries were prepared through RT-PCR. Sequenced on an Illumina HiSeq 2500. TCRdb passed the public sequencing reads through fastp at Q25 and MiXCR, retaining productive beta sequences. Each entry is one CDR3 protein sequence, shown with its most common DNA and genes. Across this sample there are some 500,000 distinct CDR3 sequences, with 25% seen only once. Over 1.5% of the sample rests with the top ten. Sequencing was performed on CD4+ T cells sorted from PBMCs, taken about 5 days after vaccination. These receptors came from a man in his forties or fifties who received an inactivated influenza vaccine. Donor details come from another sample of the same person, matched by shared clones.

V usage is TRBV19 and J usage is TRBJ2-1, with 10 bases aligning to TRBD1. Germline assignment: CDR1 LNHDA and CDR2 SQIVND (reference sequence). J lost 3 bases, V lost 5 bases, and 4 bases had no gene match. The CDR3 covers 15 residues. The CDR3 region has the DNA TGTGCCAGTAGTCAGGACAGGGGGAACTACAATGAGCAGTTCTTC. This encodes CASSQDRGNYNEQFF. Variable domain in full (rest from reference TRBV19 and TRBJ2-1): DGGITQSPKYLFRKEGQNVTLSCEQNLNHDAMYWYRQDPGQGLRLIYYSQIVNDFQKGDIAEGYSVSREKKESFPLTVTSAQKNPTAFYLCASSQDRGNYNEQFFGPGTRLTVL.

Regarding this clonotype: A junction boundary mismatches the germline segment, possibly from a read error. This chain connects TRBV2 to TRBJ2-5; D not resolved. This CDR3 region has 10 residues. Germline lookup yields CDR1 SNHLY and CDR2 FYNNEI. The DNA of the CDR3 is TGTGCCAGCAGGGTAAAAGTTCAGTGCTTC. Its protein product is CASRVKVQCF. Full variable domain (missing parts from reference TRBV2 and TRBJ2-5): EPEVTQTPSHQVTQMGQEVILRCVPISNHLYFYWYRQILGQKVEFLVSFYNNEISEKSEIFDDQFSVERPDGSNFTLKIRSTKLEDSAMYFCASRVKVQCFGPGTRLLVL.

The V gene is TRBV4-2, the J gene TRBJ2-2; perhaps TRBD2 as D (6 bases). The V gene lost 3 bases and the J gene lost 7 bases, with 21 bases spanning the gap. The CDR3 runs 17 residues. Germline V gives CDR1 LGHNA, CDR2 YNFKEQ. The CDR3 protein is CASSHGRAGLFDGELFF. CDR3 coding DNA: TGTGCCAGCAGCCATGGGCGGGCGGGGTTGTTCGACGGGGAGCTGTTTTTT.

The J gene is TRBJ2-1, the V gene TRBV4-2, with TRBD1 as a possible D gene (6 bases). Trimming took off 2 bases at V and 6 bases at J, with 14 bases between the two ends. The CDR3 is 15 residues long. Germline loops: CDR1 LGHNA, CDR2 YNFKEQ. CDR3 DNA: TGTGCCAGCAGCCAACCCTCAACAGGGCCCAATGAGCAGTTCTTC. It yields the protein CASSQPSTGPNEQFF.

The V call is TRBV9, the J call TRBJ1-2; TRBD1 aligns across 9 bases. Germline values: CDR1 SGDLS, CDR2 YYNGEE. This CDR3 comprises 15 residues. V shed 4 bases and J 4 bases; nucleotides not matched to a gene: 8. CDR3 loop: CASSPRQGVIYGYTF. Written as DNA, the CDR3 is TGTGCCAGCAGCCCTCGACAGGGGGTGATCTATGGCTACACCTTC.

V usage is TRBV12-3 or TRBV12-4 and J usage is TRBJ2-3; 16 nucleotides align to TRBD2. This CDR3 is built from 16 residues. The J segment lost 5 bases and the V segment lost 6 bases, leaving 5 bases of the junction unmatched. The CDR3 spells CASRRGLAGGEDTQYF. The DNA for the CDR3 is TGTGCCAGCAGGCGGGGACTAGCGGGGGGGGAAGATACGCAGTATTTT.

A few counts support this clonotype. In DNA form, the CDR3 reads TGTGCCAGCAGTGATACAGGGGGCCCAAATCAGCCCCAGCATTTT. This sequence encodes CASSDTGGPNQPQHF. The rearrangement joins TRBV12-3 or TRBV12-4 to TRBJ1-5; 9 positions agree with TRBD1. The CDR3 spans 15 residues. With V trimmed by 5 bases and J by 4 bases, 6 bases remained unmatched.

This clonotype has just a few counts. The chain carries TRBV12-3 or TRBV12-4 and TRBJ2-5; D unresolved. Trimming took off 6 bases at V and 5 bases at J, with 10 bases between the two ends. There are 12 residues in the CDR3. This CDR3 reads CASSHIAETQYF. CDR3 bases: TGTGCCAGCAGCCATATCGCGGAGACCCAGTACTTC.

This clonotype was detected only a few times. The chain joins TRBV7-2 to TRBJ2-1; D remains unclear. This CDR3 has 15 residues. Germline CDR1 SGHTA, CDR2 FQGNSA. V lost 5 bases, J lost 1 base, and 12 bases lay in between. Here the CDR3 reads CASSHPPRSYNEQFF. The CDR3 DNA follows: TGTGCCAGCAGCCACCCACCGCGTTCCTACAATGAGCAGTTCTTC.

The chain carries TRBV4-3 and TRBJ2-3, with TRBD2 matching over 7 bases. The CDR3 consists of 16 residues. CDR1 LGHNA and CDR2 YSLEER come from the germline V gene. Trimming at V came to 4 bases and at J to 0 bases, leaving 7 bases not matched to a gene. The CDR3 coding sequence is TGCGCCAGCAGCCCTCGAGCGGGAACTAGCACAGATACGCAGTATTTT. Translation gives CASSPRAGTSTDTQYF.

The rearrangement joins TRBV7-2 to TRBJ1-5; D might be TRBD1 (5 bases). V was shortened by 4 bases and J by 0 bases, with 7 bases between the two germline ends. This CDR3 spans 14 amino acids. The germline CDR1 and CDR2 sequences are SGHTA and FQGNSA. The CDR3 DNA reads TGTGCCAGCAGCTGGACAAATAGCAATCAGCCCCAGCATTTT. Amino acid sequence: CASSWTNSNQPQHF. The variable domain in full, with the rest retrieved from reference TRBV7-2 and TRBJ1-5, is GAGVSQSPSNKVTEKGKDVELRCDPISGHTALYWYRQSLGQGLEFLIYFQGNSAPDKSGLPSDRFSAERTGGSVSTLTIQRTQQEDSAVYLCASSWTNSNQPQHFGDGTRLSIL.

The chain joins TRBV6-1 to TRBJ1-5; 7 nucleotides align to TRBD1. Germline V gene lookup returns CDR1 MNHNS and CDR2 SASEGT. V trimming: 6 bases; J trimming: 6 bases; junction bases outside the gene matches: 5. The CDR3 loop spans 13 amino acids. The CDR3 is CASSSTGLQPQHF. The CDR3 DNA sequence: TGTGCCAGCAGCTCGACAGGGCTTCAGCCCCAGCATTTT.

This clonotype has just a few counts. The V and J genes are TRBV12-3 or TRBV12-4 and TRBJ2-3; possibly TRBD1 for D (5 bases). The germline V and J ends were trimmed by 7 bases and 4 bases, with 18 bases remaining between them. The CDR3 extends over 15 amino acids. CDR3 amino acids: CASTVLGRRSDTQYF. DNA of the CDR3: TGTGCCAGCACAGTTTTGGGGCGGCGATCAGATACGCAGTATTTT.

This clonotype was observed a few times. The CDR3 is CASSLPDSDTGELFF. The CDR3 nucleotides read TGTGCCAGCAGCTTGCCGGATTCAGACACCGGGGAGCTGTTTTTT. The rearrangement joins TRBV5-5 to TRBJ2-2; no clear D gene. V lost 1 base and J lost 3, with 10 bases in between. The CDR3 contains 15 residues. Germline assignment: CDR1 SGHKS and CDR2 YYEKEE (reference sequence).

The V call is TRBV28, the J call TRBJ1-1; TRBD1 might be the D (5 bases). This CDR3 has 16 residues. V lost 4 bases to trimming and J lost 4 bases, with 19 bases between them. Germline loops: CDR1 MDHEN, CDR2 SYDVKM. The DNA of the CDR3 is TGTGCCAGCAGTTACTTCCCCTCGGGAGGGACCACTGAAGCTTTCTTT. Its translation: CASSYFPSGGTTEAFF.

The chain recombines TRBV20-1 with TRBJ2-7; TRBD1 might be the D (5 bases). CDR1 is DFQATT, CDR2 SNEGSKA, per germline (reference sequence). Trimming removed 4 bases from V and 0 bases from J, with 13 bases in between. The CDR3 runs to 14 residues. CDR3 residues: CSATRQLSSYEQYF. The CDR3 nucleotides are TGCAGTGCTACGAGACAGCTTAGCTCCTACGAGCAGTACTTC.

For the CDR3, the DNA is TGTGCCAGCAGTTCCTGGGTAACTGAAGCTTTCTTT. This encodes CASSSWVTEAFF. The chain joins TRBV12-3 or TRBV12-4 to TRBJ1-1; D is uncertain. The CDR3 contains 12 residues. Trimming pared 4 bases from V and 5 bases from J, leaving 8 bases between.

The rearrangement uses TRBV5-6 and TRBJ2-7; 10 nucleotides agree with TRBD1. This CDR3 region has 16 residues. The germline V gene has CDR1 SGHDT and CDR2 YYEEEE. With 5 bases clipped from V and 4 bases from J, the junction kept 12 bases outside the gene matches. The CDR3 DNA follows: TGTGCCAGCAGAAACACCGGGACAGGGGTAAGATACGAGCAGTACTTC. Protein product: CASRNTGTGVRYEQYF.

This clonotype was detected a few times. V is TRBV7-8 and J is TRBJ1-5, with 9 nucleotides matching TRBD1. The CDR3 covers 19 residues. The germline gives CDR1 SGHVS, CDR2 FQNEAQ. Germline trimming cut 0 bases from V and 0 bases from J; bases unmatched to any gene: 9. The CDR3 nucleotides read TGTGCCAGCAGCTTAGCCCCGGGACAGGGAGGTTATAGCAATCAGCCCCAGCATTTT. It codes for CASSLAPGQGGYSNQPQHF.

With respect to this clonotype: This may be a read error, as it is one base from a much larger clone. The chain combines TRBV12-3 or TRBV12-4 with TRBJ2-2; D tentatively fits TRBD1 or TRBD2 (5 bases each). The CDR3 contains 13 residues. The CDR3 DNA sequence: TGTGCCAGCAGGGGGCTAGGCGCCGGGGAGCTGCTTTTT. As protein: CASRGLGAGELLF.

This chain links TRBV7-9 with TRBJ2-3; 8 nucleotides line up with TRBD2. With 5 bases clipped from V and 8 bases from J, the junction kept 9 bases outside the gene matches. This CDR3 contains 14 residues. Germline values: CDR1 SEHNR, CDR2 FQNEAQ (reference sequence). The CDR3 DNA reads TGTGCCAGCAGCCAACAAATACTAGCGGCTACGCAGTATTTT. Translation: CASSQQILAATQYF.

The V call is TRBV24-1, the J call TRBJ2-1; the match to TRBD2 covers 15 bases. The length of the CDR3 is 15 residues. The V segment lost 9 bases and the J segment 8 bases; nucleotides outside the gene matches: 7. Germline lookup yields CDR1 KGHDR and CDR2 SFDVKD. CDR3 residues: CATSGTSGGKYEQFF. The CDR3 DNA follows: TGTGCCACCTCCGGGACTAGCGGGGGGAAGTATGAGCAGTTCTTC.

This clonotype was detected only a few times. J is TRBJ2-1 and V is TRBV6-1; maybe TRBD1 (6 bases). This CDR3 is built from 15 residues. Germline V gene data show CDR1 as MNHNS and CDR2 as SASEGT. V was shortened by 4 bases and J by 7 bases, with 17 bases between the two germline ends. The CDR3 DNA reads as TGTGCCAGCAGTGGAGGCCAGGGGTGGTCGAATGAGCAGTTCTTC. Its translation is CASSGGQGWSNEQFF.

The chain is built from TRBV7-6 and TRBJ2-1, with 13 bases aligning to TRBD2. This CDR3 spans 18 amino acids. Trimming at V came to 4 bases and at J to 6 bases, leaving 12 bases not matched to a gene. The V gene's germline CDR1 is SGHVS and CDR2 FNYEAQ. CDR3 protein: CASSSPTGLAGFGNEQFF. The DNA for the CDR3 is TGTGCCAGCAGCTCACCCACGGGACTAGCGGGATTTGGCAATGAGCAGTTCTTC. Using reference TRBV7-6 and TRBJ2-1 for the parts outside the CDR3, the full variable domain is GAGVSQSPRYKVTKRGQDVALRCDPISGHVSLYWYRQALGQGPEFLTYFNYEAQQDKSGLPNDRFSAERPEGSISTLTIQRTEQRDSAMYRCASSSPTGLAGFGNEQFFGPGTRLTVL.

As regards this clonotype: A clone one base away is much larger, so this may be a read error. The rearrangement links TRBV12-3 or TRBV12-4 to TRBJ2-1; 9 bases match TRBD1. This CDR3 contains 18 residues. The CDR3 DNA reads TGTGCCATCAGTTTAGCGAAAATCTGGGACAGGGAATTGAATGAGCAGTTCTTC. This codes for CAISLAKIWDRELNEQFF.

This clonotype was counted between two and nine times. The chain uses TRBV27 and TRBJ1-2; D unclear. V lost 4 bases and J lost 4, with 4 bases in between. Germline V gives CDR1 MNHEY, CDR2 SMNVEV (reference sequence). The CDR3 is 11 residues long. The CDR3 loop is CASSSLYGYTF. CDR3 nucleotide sequence: TGTGCCAGCAGTTCACTCTATGGCTACACCTTC.

This clonotype occurred a few times. The genes are TRBV7-3 and TRBJ2-1; 10 bases agree with TRBD1. The germline V gene has CDR1 SGHTA and CDR2 FQGTGA. J lost 8 bases, V lost 4 bases, and 11 bases had no gene match. This CDR3 comprises 16 residues. CDR3 DNA sequence: TGTGCCAGCAGCTCCACCAGGACAGGGGGGTTTCATGAGCAGTTCTTC. Its translation is CASSSTRTGGFHEQFF.

This clonotype has just a few counts. CDR3 sequence reads: CSVVIGGGLALLNTGELFF. The CDR3 DNA is TGCAGCGTTGTGATTGGAGGGGGACTAGCGTTATTGAACACCGGGGAGCTGTTTTTT. The chain has TRBV29-1 and TRBJ2-2; TRBD2 matches 10 bases. The germline CDR1 and CDR2 sequences are SQVTM and ANQGSEA. V lost 4 bases, J lost 1 base, and 15 bases stayed unmatched. This CDR3 is built from 19 residues.

This chain joins TRBV5-1 and TRBJ2-1, with 7 bases that match TRBD1. Trimming at V came to 2 bases and at J to 9 bases, leaving 8 bases not matched to a gene. This CDR3 is built from 14 residues. Germline V gene lookup returns CDR1 SGHRS and CDR2 YFSETQ. CDR3 in DNA: TGCGCCAGCAGCTTAACGGGACAGTCAACTGAGCAGTTCTTC. Its translation is CASSLTGQSTEQFF.

This clonotype was found once. The V gene is TRBV7-2, the J gene TRBJ1-1; no clear D gene. This CDR3 is 13 amino acids long. The germline gives CDR1 SGHTA, CDR2 FQGNSA. V was shortened by 5 bases and J by 1 base, with 8 bases between the two germline ends. For the CDR3, the DNA is TGTGCCAGCAGCCCCAACACGAACACTGAAGCTTTCTTT. It encodes CASSPNTNTEAFF.

This rearrangement joins TRBV7-8 to TRBJ1-5; the D gene is possibly TRBD1 (5 bases). Germline CDR1 and CDR2: SGHVS and FQNEAQ. V gave up 4 bases and J gave up 4 bases, with 14 bases separating them. The CDR3 runs to 15 residues. In nucleotides, the CDR3 is TGTGCCAGCAGCTCTTTTGAGGCAGGGAATCAGCCCCAGCATTTT. As protein: CASSSFEAGNQPQHF. The full variable domain, in which reference TRBV7-8 and TRBJ1-5 provide the parts outside the CDR3, is GAGVSQSPRYKVAKRGQDVALRCDPISGHVSLFWYQQALGQGPEFLTYFQNEAQLDKSGLPSDRFFAERPEGSVSTLKIQRTQQEDSAVYLCASSSFEAGNQPQHFGDGTRLSIL.

Only a few counts were recorded for this clonotype. The V and J genes are TRBV2 and TRBJ2-1; D unclear. This CDR3 contains 12 residues. V was pared by 3 bases and J by 10 bases, with 10 bases between. CDR1 is SNHLY and CDR2 is FYNNEI in the germline V gene. CDR3 sequence reads: CASSDNRVEQFF. The CDR3 nucleotides are TGTGCCAGCAGTGATAATAGAGTCGAGCAGTTCTTC.